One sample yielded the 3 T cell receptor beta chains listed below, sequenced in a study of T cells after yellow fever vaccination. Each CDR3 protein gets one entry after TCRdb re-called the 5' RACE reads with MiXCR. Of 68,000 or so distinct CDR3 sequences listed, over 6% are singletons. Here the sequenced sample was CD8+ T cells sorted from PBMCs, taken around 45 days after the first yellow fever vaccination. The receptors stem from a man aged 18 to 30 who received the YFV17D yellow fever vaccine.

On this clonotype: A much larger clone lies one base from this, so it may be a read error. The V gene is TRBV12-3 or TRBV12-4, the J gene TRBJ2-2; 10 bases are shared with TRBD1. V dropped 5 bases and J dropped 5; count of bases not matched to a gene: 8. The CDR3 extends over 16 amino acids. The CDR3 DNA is TGTGCCAGCAGTAGCCCCGGGACAGGGGCGACCGGGGAGCTGTTTTTT. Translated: CASSSPGTGATGELFF.

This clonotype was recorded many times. The CDR3: CASKFSGGLYNEQFF. The CDR3 coding sequence is TGTGCCAGCAAGTTCAGCGGAGGACTCTACAATGAGCAGTTCTTC. The rearrangement links TRBV6-2 or TRBV6-3 to TRBJ2-1; D is possibly TRBD2 (5 bases). Per the germline V gene, CDR1 is MNHEY and CDR2 is SVGEGT. With 7 bases removed from V and 3 bases from J, the gap between germline ends came to 16 bases. CDR3 length equals 15 residues.

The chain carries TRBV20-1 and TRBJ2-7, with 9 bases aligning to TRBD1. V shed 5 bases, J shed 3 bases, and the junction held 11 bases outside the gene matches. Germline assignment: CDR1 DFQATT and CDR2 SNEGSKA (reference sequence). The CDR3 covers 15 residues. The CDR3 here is CSAVNRDRAFYEQYF. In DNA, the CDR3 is TGCAGTGCTGTTAACCGGGACAGGGCATTCTACGAGCAGTACTTC.